These 20 T cell receptor beta chains originate from one sample sequenced in a study of response to subunit inactivated influenza vaccine. A single record per CDR3 protein comes from TCRdb applying MiXCR to the RT-PCR reads. The sample holds some 570,000 distinct CDR3 sequences, approximately 10% seen once. Another study also made use of these data, one on T cells expressing NK-cell markers. That work adds: Production of TCR beta cDNA relied on 5'RACE template switching with UMIs.

The sequences come from PBMCs from blood, collected on the day of vaccination. Receptors were obtained from a man aged 50-60 years who received an inactivated influenza vaccine.

V and J are TRBV3-1 and TRBJ1-1; the D gene is possibly TRBD1 (5 bases). The CDR3 runs to 12 residues. Deletions cut 1 base from V and 11 bases from J, with 11 bases between. CDR1 LGHDT and CDR2 YNNKEL come from the germline V gene (reference sequence). This CDR3 is CASSQVMGQAFF. In DNA, the CDR3 is TGTGCCAGCAGCCAAGTTATGGGGCAGGCTTTCTTT.

At least ten counts were recorded for this clonotype. The chain couples TRBV29-1 to TRBJ1-1; a possible D gene is TRBD1 (6 bases). In germline, CDR1 is SQVTM, CDR2 ANQGSEA. This CDR3 contains 15 residues. The V gene lost 5 bases and the J gene lost 1 base, with 17 bases spanning the gap. DNA of the CDR3: TGCAGCGTTCGGCAGGGGACAAATTGGAACACTGAAGCTTTCTTT. Amino acids: CSVRQGTNWNTEAFF.

The chain uses TRBV7-9 and TRBJ1-6, with D unclear. The CDR3 is made up of 13 amino acids. V lost 7 bases and J lost 4, with 8 bases in between. In germline, CDR1 is SEHNR, CDR2 FQNEAQ (reference sequence). The CDR3, as DNA: TGTGCCAGCACCCCGCAATATAATTCACCCCTCCACTTT. This translates into CASTPQYNSPLHF.

This clonotype was recorded a few times. The chain is built from TRBV5-1 and TRBJ1-5; D perhaps matches TRBD1 (5 bases). The ends were cut back, 3 bases at V and 7 bases at J, with 14 bases in the middle. CDR1 is SGHRS and CDR2 is YFSETQ in the germline V gene. This CDR3 spans 14 amino acids. This CDR3 is CASSSAGGRQPQHF. CDR3 bases: TGCGCCAGCAGCTCCGCCGGGGGTCGGCAGCCCCAGCATTTT.

The rearrangement links TRBV19 to TRBJ2-7; 7 bases fit TRBD2. V shed 8 bases and J 3 bases; nucleotides not matched to a gene: 7. The CDR3 is made up of 13 amino acids. CDR1 and CDR2 from the germline V gene are LNHDA and SQIVND (reference sequence). The CDR3 protein is CASGAGVDYEQYF. In DNA form, the CDR3 reads TGTGCCAGTGGGGCGGGGGTCGACTACGAGCAGTACTTC. The full variable domain, its missing parts supplied by reference TRBV19 and TRBJ2-7, is DGGITQSPKYLFRKEGQNVTLSCEQNLNHDAMYWYRQDPGQGLRLIYYSQIVNDFQKGDIAEGYSVSREKKESFPLTVTSAQKNPTAFYLCASGAGVDYEQYFGPGTRLTVT.

The chain employs TRBV18 and TRBJ2-2; D tentatively reads TRBD1 or TRBD2 (5 bases each). This CDR3 comprises 13 residues. Trimming stripped 5 bases from V and 7 bases from J, with 11 bases between. CDR1 and CDR2 (germline): KGHSH, LQKENI. CDR3 residues: CASSTGTLGELFF. The CDR3 DNA follows: TGTGCCAGCTCAACCGGGACCCTCGGGGAGCTGTTTTTT.

The V and J genes are TRBV12-3 or TRBV12-4 and TRBJ2-5, with TRBD1 as a possible D gene (6 bases). This CDR3 region has 13 residues. Trimming stripped 3 bases from V and 10 bases from J, with 15 bases between. CDR3 DNA sequence: TGTGCCAGCAGTTTTGGGGGCCAATCAAGCCAGTACTTC. It encodes CASSFGGQSSQYF.

In this sample, this clonotype turned up many times. V gene TRBV29-1 combines with J gene TRBJ2-3; 8 nucleotides line up with TRBD2. Germline V lookup: CDR1 SQVTM, CDR2 ANQGSEA. The CDR3 loop spans 13 amino acids. V lost 4 bases and J lost 7; bases outside the gene matches: 7. CDR3 nucleotides: TGCAGCGTTGGGGTAGCGGGAATGTATACGCAGTATTTT. Its translation: CSVGVAGMYTQYF.

This clonotype was counted ten times or more. V and J are TRBV7-3 and TRBJ2-3; TRBD2 matches 13 bases. The trim removed 5 bases at V and 3 bases at J, leaving 11 bases unmatched. The germline V gene has CDR1 SGHTA and CDR2 FQGTGA. CDR3 length: 18 residues. The CDR3 protein is CASSPGLAGDGETDTQYF. In DNA form, the CDR3 reads TGTGCCAGCAGCCCCGGACTAGCGGGAGACGGGGAGACAGATACGCAGTATTTT.

This sequence joins TRBV14 and TRBJ2-1; 10 bases are shared with TRBD2. The V and J ends lost 8 bases and 0 bases, in that order; junction bases with no gene match: 7. The CDR3 runs to 16 residues. Germline CDR1 reads SGHDN; CDR2 reads FVKESK. The CDR3 loop is CASASGGGSSYNEQFF. Here the CDR3 DNA reads TGTGCCAGCGCTAGCGGGGGCGGAAGCTCCTACAATGAGCAGTTCTTC.

This clonotype has more than one count but fewer than ten. The chain couples TRBV5-1 to TRBJ1-1; D unclear. With 0 bases removed from V and 2 bases from J, the gap between germline ends came to 8 bases. This CDR3 has 14 amino acids. CDR1 and CDR2 (germline): SGHRS, YFSETQ. The CDR3: CASSLVFGNTEAFF. The CDR3 DNA sequence: TGCGCCAGCAGCTTGGTGTTCGGCAACACTGAAGCTTTCTTT.

The chain recombines TRBV12-3 or TRBV12-4 with TRBJ2-7; 12 bases agree with TRBD2. There are 16 residues in the CDR3. The trim removed 6 bases at V and 3 bases at J, leaving 9 bases unmatched. The CDR3 region has the DNA TGTGCCAGCAGCCTCGGGACTAGCGGGCTATACTACGAGCAGTACTTC. Translated, it gives CASSLGTSGLYYEQYF.

In this sample, this clonotype turned up a few times. The junction shows a germline mismatch at one end, possibly a read error. This rearrangement joins TRBV10-3 to TRBJ1-2; D gene uncertain. The length of the CDR3 is 13 residues. Germline-derived CDR1 and CDR2 are ENHRY and SYGVKD. CDR3 in amino acids: CAISQSYNYGYTF. The CDR3 coding sequence is TGTGCCATCAGTCAGTCCTACAACTATGGCTACACCTTC.

This clonotype was seen many times. This chain joins TRBV7-8 and TRBJ1-4; perhaps TRBD1 as D (5 bases). Germline V lookup: CDR1 SGHVS, CDR2 FQNEAQ. The CDR3 has 15 amino acids. V was cut by 2 bases and J by 5 bases, with 12 bases left in between. CDR3: CASSLSKGMNEKLFF. Here the CDR3 DNA reads TGTGCCAGCAGCTTAAGTAAGGGGATGAATGAAAAACTGTTTTTT.

In DNA, the CDR3 is TGTGCCAGCAGCCGGCCGGGACAGGGGGTAGGGGAGCAGTACTTC. Translated: CASSRPGQGVGEQYF. This chain uses TRBV2 with TRBJ2-7; 11 bases line up with TRBD1. V was pared by 6 bases and J by 7 bases, with 11 bases of the junction left unmatched. Germline V gene sequence: CDR1 SNHLY, CDR2 FYNNEI. This CDR3 has 15 amino acids.

The sample holds a few counts of this clonotype. This chain joins TRBV20-1 and TRBJ2-1, with 8 bases aligning to TRBD2. Germline CDR1 reads DFQATT; CDR2 reads SNEGSKA (reference sequence). The CDR3 is made up of 14 amino acids. V was pared by 7 bases and J by 1 base, with 6 bases of the junction left unmatched. CDR3 residues: CSGAGGVSYNEQFF. As DNA, the CDR3 is TGCAGTGGCGCGGGGGGAGTATCCTACAATGAGCAGTTCTTC.

This clonotype was detected ten times or more. The chain combines TRBV7-9 with TRBJ2-7; D is perhaps TRBD1 (6 bases). The CDR3 has 13 amino acids. Trimming pared 8 bases from V and 2 bases from J, leaving 13 bases between. Germline V gene lookup returns CDR1 SEHNR and CDR2 FQNEAQ (reference sequence). In nucleotides, the CDR3 is TGTGCCAGCGGCCTAACAGGGCCCTACGAGCAGTACTTC. Encoded protein: CASGLTGPYEQYF.

The rearrangement joins TRBV11-2 to TRBJ2-1; D possibly corresponds to TRBD2 (6 bases). Trimming shortened V by 0 bases and J by 5 bases, and 14 bases separated the two germline ends. Germline-derived CDR1 and CDR2 are SGHAT and FQNNGV. The CDR3 spans 16 residues. CDR3 region: CASSLEEGTWHNEQFF. Here the CDR3 DNA reads TGTGCCAGCAGCTTAGAGGAAGGGACTTGGCACAATGAGCAGTTCTTC.

In this sample, this clonotype turned up many times. The chain uses TRBV25-1 and TRBJ1-1; no firm D call. The CDR3 has 15 amino acids. Trimming took 6 bases from V and 5 from J, leaving 19 bases between them. Per the germline V gene, CDR1 is MGHDK and CDR2 is SYGVNS. CDR3 protein: CASRRRSPGGTEAFF. In DNA form, the CDR3 reads TGTGCCAGCAGACGAAGGTCCCCAGGCGGAACTGAAGCTTTCTTT.

This clonotype was seen ten or more times. This chain links TRBV6-2 or TRBV6-3 with TRBJ1-1; D gene unclear. Trimming removed 1 base from V and 1 base from J, with 4 bases in between. This CDR3 comprises 13 residues. Germline V CDR1 and CDR2: MNHEY, SVGEGT. Here the CDR3 reads CASSYLGNTEAFF. Written as DNA, the CDR3 is TGTGCCAGCAGTTACTTGGGGAACACTGAAGCTTTCTTT.